Below, 13 T cell receptor beta chains from the same sample are listed, as sequenced in a study of blood T cells in healthy people across ages. Alongside a J-beta primer mix, a sample-barcoded 5' primer served in a second PCR lasting 7 to 11 cycles. TCRdb reprocessed the 5' RACE reads with MiXCR, giving one entry per CDR3 protein. The table lists more than 750,000 distinct CDR3 sequences, 25% to 35% of them singletons. These records were also assigned to another study, of T cells of mothers and their children.

The specimen was blood. The receptors shown here come from a middle-aged woman in good health.

On this clonotype itself: Likely a read error: the CDR3 ends without its conserved phenylalanine or tryptophan. The chain uses TRBV7-2 and TRBJ2-5; the D gene is possibly TRBD2 (5 bases). The germline gives CDR1 SGHTA, CDR2 FQGNSA. The CDR3 runs 14 residues. With 0 bases removed from V and 5 bases from J, the gap between germline ends came to 10 bases. The CDR3 nucleotides read TGTGCCAGCAGCTTAGCGGGAGCCGGGGAGACCCAGTACGTC. This gives the protein CASSLAGAGETQYV.

This chain uses TRBV2 with TRBJ2-7; D unresolved. The CDR3 runs to 10 residues. The V end lost 7 bases, the J end lost 10 bases, and 11 bases lay between the germline ends. The germline V gene has CDR1 SNHLY and CDR2 FYNNEI. As DNA, the CDR3 is TGTGCCAGCAACACCGAAACCCAGTACTTC. Translating it yields CASNTETQYF.

This clonotype was seen only once. A single base separates this from a much larger clone, so it may be a read error. The chain employs TRBV7-2 and TRBJ2-6; no firm D call. Trimming removed 5 bases from V and 5 bases from J, with 13 bases in between. The germline V gene has CDR1 SGHTA and CDR2 FQGNSA. This CDR3 has 15 amino acids. CDR3 loop: CASSPWLSWANVLTF. For the CDR3, the DNA is TGTGCCAGCAGCCCGTGGTTGTCTTGGGCCAACGTCCTGACTTTC.

The CDR3 DNA reads TGTGCCAGCAGCCACAGGAACACTGAAGCTTTCTTT. Protein: CASSHRNTEAFF. This rearrangement joins TRBV3-1 to TRBJ1-1; D remains ambiguous. Germline V CDR1 and CDR2: LGHDT, YNNKEL (reference sequence). Trimming removed 3 bases at V and 1 base at J, with 3 bases between. CDR3 length: 12 amino acids.

On this clonotype: This may arise from a read error, as a much more abundant clone is one base away. The rearrangement joins TRBV27 to TRBJ1-2; 10 nucleotides match TRBD1. The CDR3 is 15 residues long. Germline V gene sequence: CDR1 MNHEY, CDR2 SMNVEV (reference sequence). This chain's CDR3 is CASRLRQGANYGYIF. CDR3 DNA: TGTGCCAGCCGACTTCGACAGGGGGCGAACTATGGCTACATCTTC.

The J gene is TRBJ1-4, the V gene TRBV9; D remains unclear. The CDR3 covers 15 residues. In germline, CDR1 is SGDLS, CDR2 YYNGEE. Between the trimmed V and J ends, which lost 4 bases and 0 bases, there was a span of 10 bases. For the CDR3, the DNA is TGTGCCAGCAGCCCCCAGTCTGCAACTAATGAAAAACTGTTTTTT. Protein product: CASSPQSATNEKLFF.

DNA of the CDR3: TGTGCCACCGGGACATCCGACGATCAGCCCCAGCATTTT. Translation gives CATGTSDDQPQHF. The chain combines TRBV10-3 with TRBJ1-5; D possibly corresponds to TRBD1 (6 bases). This CDR3 contains 13 residues. V was shortened by 10 bases and J by 5 bases, with 15 bases between the two germline ends. Germline CDR1 is ENHRY and CDR2 is SYGVKD.

V usage is TRBV29-1 and J usage is TRBJ2-5; 9 bases match TRBD1. The DNA end is more similar to TRBJ2-7, so the J call may be wrong. Germline V gene sequence: CDR1 SQVTM, CDR2 ANQGSEA. This CDR3 region has 11 residues. The CDR3 nucleotides are TGCAGCGTTCTGGACAGGGGCGAGCAGTACTTC. Amino acids: CSVLDRGEQYF.

As to this clonotype: A much larger clonotype is one base distant, so this may be a read error. The chain is built from TRBV15 and TRBJ2-3, with D perhaps given as TRBD1 or TRBD2 (7 bases each). This CDR3 spans 15 amino acids. CDR1 and CDR2 from the germline V gene are LNHNV and YYDKDF (reference sequence). CDR3 sequence (DNA): TGTACCACCAGCAGAAACAGGGGCGGGGGAGATACGCAGTATTTT. Amino acid sequence: CTTSRNRGGGDTQYF.

This clonotype was recorded only once. The J gene is TRBJ2-3, the V gene TRBV6-7; D gene unclear. Being an ORF, TRBV6-7 has a function that is uncertain. The CDR3 is 16 amino acids. Deletions cut 4 bases from V and 3 bases from J, with 17 bases between. CDR3 loop: CASSSLLVPWTDTQYF. The CDR3 DNA follows: TGTGCCAGCAGTTCCCTACTCGTCCCTTGGACAGATACGCAGTATTTT.

The sample holds one count of this clonotype. This chain uses TRBV4-3 with TRBJ2-5; 10 bases align to TRBD1. With V trimmed by 3 bases and J by 2 bases, 6 bases remained unmatched. The germline CDR1 and CDR2 sequences are LGHNA and YSLEER. This CDR3 spans 16 amino acids. The CDR3 here is CASSHLPGQGQETQYF. DNA of the CDR3: TGCGCCAGCAGCCATCTCCCGGGACAGGGGCAAGAGACCCAGTACTTC.

This clonotype was counted only a few times. This chain uses TRBV12-3 or TRBV12-4 with TRBJ2-3, with 11 bases identical to TRBD2. CDR3 size: 15 residues. V shed 4 bases and J 3 bases; nucleotides not matched to a gene: 3. The CDR3 DNA follows: TGTGCCAGCAGTTGGGGACTAGCGGAGACAGATACGCAGTATTTT. Its translation is CASSWGLAETDTQYF.

This clonotype has more than one count but fewer than ten. The chain recombines TRBV20-1 with TRBJ2-3; no firm D call. Germline V gene data show CDR1 as DFQATT and CDR2 as SNEGSKA (reference sequence). The V end was cut by 8 bases, the J end by 4 bases, with 10 bases between. CDR3 length: 11 residues. The CDR3 region has the DNA TGCAGTAGGAAAGAAGCAGATACGCAGTATTTT. This encodes CSRKEADTQYF.